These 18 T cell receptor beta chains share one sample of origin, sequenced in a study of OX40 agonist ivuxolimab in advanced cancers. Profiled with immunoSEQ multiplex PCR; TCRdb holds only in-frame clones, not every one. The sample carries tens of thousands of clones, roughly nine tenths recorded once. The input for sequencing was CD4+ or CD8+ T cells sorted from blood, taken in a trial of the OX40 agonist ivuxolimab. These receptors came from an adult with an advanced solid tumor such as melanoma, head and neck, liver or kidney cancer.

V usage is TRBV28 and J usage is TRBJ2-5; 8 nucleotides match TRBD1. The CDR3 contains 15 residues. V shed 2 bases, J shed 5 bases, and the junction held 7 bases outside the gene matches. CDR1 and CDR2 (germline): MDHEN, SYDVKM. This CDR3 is CASSLPGGLSETQYF. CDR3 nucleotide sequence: TGTGCCAGCAGTTTACCAGGGGGCCTTAGTGAGACCCAGTACTTC.

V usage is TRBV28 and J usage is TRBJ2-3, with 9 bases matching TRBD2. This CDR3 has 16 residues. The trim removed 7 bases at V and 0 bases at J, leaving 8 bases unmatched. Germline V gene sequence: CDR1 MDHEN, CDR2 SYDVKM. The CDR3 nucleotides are TGTGCCAGCATATCCGCGGGGGGGGTTAGCACAGATACGCAGTATTTT. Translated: CASISAGGVSTDTQYF.

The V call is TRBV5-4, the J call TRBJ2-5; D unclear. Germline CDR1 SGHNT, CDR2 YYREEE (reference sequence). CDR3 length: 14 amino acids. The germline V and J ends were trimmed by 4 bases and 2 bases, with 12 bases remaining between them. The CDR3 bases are TGTGCCAGCAGCCCTGACCTTATTCAAGAGACCCAGTACTTC. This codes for CASSPDLIQETQYF.

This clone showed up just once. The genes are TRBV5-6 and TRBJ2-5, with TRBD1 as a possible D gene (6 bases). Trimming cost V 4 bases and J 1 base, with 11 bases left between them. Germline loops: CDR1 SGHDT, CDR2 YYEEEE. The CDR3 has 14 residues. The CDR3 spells CASSRTGTQETQYF. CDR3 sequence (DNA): TGTGCCAGCAGCAGAACAGGGACCCAAGAGACCCAGTACTTC. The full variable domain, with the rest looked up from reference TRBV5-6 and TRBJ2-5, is DAGVTQSPTHLIKTRGQQVTLRCSPKSGHDTVSWYQQALGQGPQFIFQYYEEEERQRGNFPDRFSGHQFPNYSSELNVNALLLGDSALYLCASSRTGTQETQYFGPGTRLLVL.

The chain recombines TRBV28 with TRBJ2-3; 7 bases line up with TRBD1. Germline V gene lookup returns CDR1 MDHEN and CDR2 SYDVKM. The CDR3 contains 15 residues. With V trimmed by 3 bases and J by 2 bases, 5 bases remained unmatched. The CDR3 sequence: CASSFRQGYTDTQYF. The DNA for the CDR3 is TGTGCCAGCAGTTTTAGACAGGGTTACACAGATACGCAGTATTTT.

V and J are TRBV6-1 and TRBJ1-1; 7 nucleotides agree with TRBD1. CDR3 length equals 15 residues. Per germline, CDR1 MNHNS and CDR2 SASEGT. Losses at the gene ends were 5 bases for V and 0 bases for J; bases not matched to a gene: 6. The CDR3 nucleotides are TGTGCCAGCAGTCCACAGGGGAAAATGAACACTGAAGCTTTCTTT. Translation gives CASSPQGKMNTEAFF.

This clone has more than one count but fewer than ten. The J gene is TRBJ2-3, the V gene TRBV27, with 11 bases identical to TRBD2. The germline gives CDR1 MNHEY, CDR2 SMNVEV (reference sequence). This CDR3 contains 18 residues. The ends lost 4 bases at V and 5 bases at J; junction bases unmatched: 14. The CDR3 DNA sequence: TGTGCCAGCAGTTCCTTTCCTGGGGTAGCGGGAGGGGGAGATACGCAGTATTTT. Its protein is CASSSFPGVAGGGDTQYF.

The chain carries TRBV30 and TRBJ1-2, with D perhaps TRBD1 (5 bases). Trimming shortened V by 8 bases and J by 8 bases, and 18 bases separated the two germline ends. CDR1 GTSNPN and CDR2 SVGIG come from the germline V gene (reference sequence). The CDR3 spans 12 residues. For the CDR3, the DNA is TGTGCCGGACGACATGGGGCGCAGGGCTACACCTTC. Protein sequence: CAGRHGAQGYTF.

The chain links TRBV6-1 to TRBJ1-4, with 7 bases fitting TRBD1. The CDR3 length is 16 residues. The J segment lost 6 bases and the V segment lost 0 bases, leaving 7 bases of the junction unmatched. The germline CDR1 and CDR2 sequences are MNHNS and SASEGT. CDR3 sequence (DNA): TGTGCCAGCAGTGAAGCGCTTCTGACAGGGCATGAAAAACTGTTTTTT. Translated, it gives CASSEALLTGHEKLFF.

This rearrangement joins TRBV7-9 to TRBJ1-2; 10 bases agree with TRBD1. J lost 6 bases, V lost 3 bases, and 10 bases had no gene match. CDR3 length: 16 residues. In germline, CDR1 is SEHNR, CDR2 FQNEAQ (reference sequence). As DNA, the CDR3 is TGTGCCAGCAGCTTCCCCAAGACAGGGGGCTATAATGGCTACACCTTC. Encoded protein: CASSFPKTGGYNGYTF.

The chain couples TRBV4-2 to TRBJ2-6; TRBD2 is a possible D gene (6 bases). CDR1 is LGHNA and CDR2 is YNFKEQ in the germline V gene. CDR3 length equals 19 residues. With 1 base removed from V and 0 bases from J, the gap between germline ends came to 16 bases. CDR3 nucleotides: TGTGCCAGCAGCCAAGGATTAATAGCGGTCAGCTCTGGGGCCAACGTCCTGACTTTC. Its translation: CASSQGLIAVSSGANVLTF.

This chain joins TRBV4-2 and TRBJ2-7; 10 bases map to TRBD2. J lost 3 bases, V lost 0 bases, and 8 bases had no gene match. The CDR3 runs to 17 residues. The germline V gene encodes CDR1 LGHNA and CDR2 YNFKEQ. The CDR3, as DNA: TGTGCCAGCAGCCAAGAATGGAGCGGGAGGGTGGTCTACGAGCAGTACTTC. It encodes CASSQEWSGRVVYEQYF.

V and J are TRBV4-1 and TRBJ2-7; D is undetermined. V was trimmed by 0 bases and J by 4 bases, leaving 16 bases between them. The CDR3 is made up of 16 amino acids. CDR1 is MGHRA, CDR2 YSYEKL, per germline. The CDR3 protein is CASSQDWAAPRYEQYF. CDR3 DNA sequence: TGCGCCAGCAGCCAAGATTGGGCGGCACCCCGGTACGAGCAGTACTTC.

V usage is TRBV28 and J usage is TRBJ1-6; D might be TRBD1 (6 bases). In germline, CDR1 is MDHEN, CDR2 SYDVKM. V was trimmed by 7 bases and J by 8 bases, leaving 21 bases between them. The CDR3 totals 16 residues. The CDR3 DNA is TGTGCCAGCACCCGCTGGGAGGGGGTTGGAGATTCACCCCTCCACTTT. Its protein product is CASTRWEGVGDSPLHF.

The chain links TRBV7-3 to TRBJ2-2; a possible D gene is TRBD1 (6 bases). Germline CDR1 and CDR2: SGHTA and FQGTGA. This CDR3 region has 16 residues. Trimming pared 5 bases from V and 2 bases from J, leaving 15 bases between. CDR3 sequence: CASSRQGTINTGELFF. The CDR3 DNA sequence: TGTGCCAGCAGCCGCCAGGGGACCATAAACACCGGGGAGCTGTTTTTT.

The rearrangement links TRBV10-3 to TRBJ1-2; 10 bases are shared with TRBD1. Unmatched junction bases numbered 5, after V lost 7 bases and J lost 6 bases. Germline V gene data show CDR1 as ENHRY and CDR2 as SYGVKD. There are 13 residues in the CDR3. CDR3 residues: CAINPGTGDGYTF. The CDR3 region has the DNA TGTGCCATCAACCCCGGGACAGGGGATGGCTACACCTTC.

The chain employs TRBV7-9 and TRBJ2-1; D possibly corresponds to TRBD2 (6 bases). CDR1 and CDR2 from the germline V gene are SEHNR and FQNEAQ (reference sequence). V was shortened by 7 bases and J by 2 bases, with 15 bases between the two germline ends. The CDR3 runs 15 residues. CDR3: CASIASEGTYNEQFF. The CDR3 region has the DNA TGTGCCAGCATCGCTAGCGAGGGTACCTACAATGAGCAGTTCTTC.

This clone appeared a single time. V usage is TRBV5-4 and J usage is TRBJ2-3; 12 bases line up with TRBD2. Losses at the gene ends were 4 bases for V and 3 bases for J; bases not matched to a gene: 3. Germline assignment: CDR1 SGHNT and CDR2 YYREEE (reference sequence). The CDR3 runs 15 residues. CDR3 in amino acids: CASSPTSGSTDTQYF. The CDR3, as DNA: TGTGCCAGCAGCCCGACTAGCGGGAGTACAGATACGCAGTATTTT.